The present T cell receptor (beta chain) was sequenced within a study of T cells after yellow fever vaccination. Study conclusions and caveats: Weaker, the secondary response had a peak occurring faster, on day 5 versus 15. Overall, a small share of clonotypes was seen in both CD4 and CD8 compartments. Abundant clonotypes (contaminants from the bulk population) could be present in FACS-sorted repertoires.

The V end lost 6 bases, the J end lost 3 bases, and 11 bases lay between the germline ends. Germline CDR1 SQVTM, CDR2 ANQGSEA. The CDR3 length is 12 residues. TCR cDNA was made by 5'RACE template switching, adding a universal primer site and UMIs. TCRdb reanalysed the 5' RACE reads using MiXCR and keeps one entry per CDR3 protein. The table shows 360,000 or so distinct CDR3 sequences, with 11% occurring only once. This clonotype was detected a few times. Its target is unknown. The chain employs TRBV29-1 and TRBJ2-5; D possibly corresponds to TRBD2 (5 bases). The sequences come from PBMCs, collected on the day of the first yellow fever vaccination. This TCR was sampled from a man between 18 and 35 years old who received the YFV17D yellow fever vaccine. The CDR3 DNA is TGCAGCGTCGCGGGCCTTGAAGAGACCCAGTACTTC. Its protein product is CSVAGLEETQYF.